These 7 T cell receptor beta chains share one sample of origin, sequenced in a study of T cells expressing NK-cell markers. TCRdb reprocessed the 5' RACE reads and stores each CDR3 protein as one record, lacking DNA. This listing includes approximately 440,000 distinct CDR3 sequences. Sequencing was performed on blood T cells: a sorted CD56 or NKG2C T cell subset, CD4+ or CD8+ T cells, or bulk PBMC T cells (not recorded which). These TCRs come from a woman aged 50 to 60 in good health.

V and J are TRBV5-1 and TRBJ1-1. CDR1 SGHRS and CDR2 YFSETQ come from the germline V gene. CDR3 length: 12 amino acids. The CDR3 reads CASSFSNGEAFF.

The CDR3 here is CASSYAGTVYEQYF. The rearrangement joins TRBV6-2 or TRBV6-3 to TRBJ2-7; checking the TCRdb D call of TRBD1 is not possible without DNA. This CDR3 comprises 14 residues. Germline values: CDR1 MNHEY, CDR2 SVGEGT.

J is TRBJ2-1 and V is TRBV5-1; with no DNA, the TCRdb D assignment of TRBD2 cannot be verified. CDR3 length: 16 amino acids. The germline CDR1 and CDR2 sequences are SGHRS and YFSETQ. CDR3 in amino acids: CASSPGLARIYNEQFF. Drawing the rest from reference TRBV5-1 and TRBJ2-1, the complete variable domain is KAGVTQTPRYLIKTRGQQVTLSCSPISGHRSVSWYQQTPGQGLQFLFEYFSETQRNKGNFPGRFSGRQFSNSRSEMNVSTLELGDSALYLCASSPGLARIYNEQFFGPGTRLTVL.

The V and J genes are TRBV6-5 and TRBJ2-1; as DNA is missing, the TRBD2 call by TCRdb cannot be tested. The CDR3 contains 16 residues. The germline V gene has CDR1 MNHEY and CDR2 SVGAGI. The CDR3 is CASSVWTSGFDNEQFF.

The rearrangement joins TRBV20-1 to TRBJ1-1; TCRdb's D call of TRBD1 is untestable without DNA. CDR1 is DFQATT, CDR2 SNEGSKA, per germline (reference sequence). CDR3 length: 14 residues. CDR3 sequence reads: CSATSDRAHTEAFF.

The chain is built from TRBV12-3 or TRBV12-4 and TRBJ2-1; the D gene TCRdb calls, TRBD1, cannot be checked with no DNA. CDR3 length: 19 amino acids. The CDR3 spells CASSPGSPFRRKLYNEQFF.

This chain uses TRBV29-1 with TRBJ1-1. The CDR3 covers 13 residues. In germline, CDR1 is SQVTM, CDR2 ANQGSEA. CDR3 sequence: CSVEAEGSTEAFF.